These 30 T cell receptor beta chains were all obtained from the same sample, sequenced in a study of cytomegalovirus exposure and HLA in healthy donors. PCR was performed using 60 Vbeta and 13 Jbeta primers. The protocol was immunoSEQ multiplex PCR, while the TCRdb copy is restricted to in-frame clones and leaves out a portion. The sample consists of around 50,000 clones, roughly 72% of them appearing once. Sequencing used PBMCs. These receptors came from a woman aged 50 to 60 in good health and CMV-seropositive.

The rearrangement joins TRBV6-5 to TRBJ1-2, with TRBD1 as a possible D gene (6 bases). Trimming took off 6 bases at V and 6 bases at J, with 20 bases between the two ends. CDR3 size: 15 residues. The germline CDR1 and CDR2 sequences are MNHEY and SVGAGI. The chain's CDR3 is CASSHQTGNTNGYTF. The DNA of the CDR3 is TGTGCCAGCAGCCACCAAACAGGGAACACGAATGGCTACACCTTC.

By frequency in the sample, this clone is large (0.1 to 1%). CDR3 in DNA: TGTGCCAGCAACCCCACAGGGGCCGACACCGGGGAGCTGTTTTTT. It codes for CASNPTGADTGELFF. The V gene is TRBV13, the J gene TRBJ2-2; 7 nucleotides match TRBD1. J gave up 3 bases and V 7 bases, and 8 bases lay outside the gene matches. The germline gives CDR1 PRHDT, CDR2 FYEKMQ (reference sequence). The CDR3 spans 15 residues. Using reference TRBV13 and TRBJ2-2 for the parts outside the CDR3, the full variable domain is AAGVIQSPRHLIKEKRETATLKCYPIPRHDTVYWYQQGPGQDPQFLISFYEKMQSDKGSIPDRFSAQQFSDYHSELNMSSLELGDSALYFCASNPTGADTGELFFGEGSRLTVL.

The sample holds a few counts of this clone. The CDR3 sequence: CASSPRDRQETQYF. For the CDR3, the DNA is TGTGCCAGCAGCCCCCGGGACAGGCAAGAGACCCAGTACTTC. The gene calls are TRBV5-4 and TRBJ2-5; 8 bases align to TRBD1. This CDR3 comprises 14 residues. Unmatched junction bases numbered 4, after V lost 4 bases and J lost 2 bases. CDR1 is SGHNT, CDR2 YYREEE, per germline (reference sequence).

The chain recombines TRBV11-2 with TRBJ2-3, with no clear D. Germline CDR1 and CDR2: SGHAT and FQNNGV. The CDR3 covers 13 residues. Between the trimmed V and J ends, which lost 3 bases and 4 bases, there was a span of 8 bases. The CDR3: CASSFGGSDTQYF. CDR3 DNA: TGTGCCAGCAGCTTTGGCGGATCAGATACGCAGTATTTT.

The chain links TRBV2 to TRBJ1-4; D uncertain. V shed 6 bases and J shed 4 bases, with 15 bases lying between them. The CDR3 extends over 15 amino acids. Per germline, CDR1 SNHLY and CDR2 FYNNEI. This CDR3 is CASRPSDGFNEKLFF. The CDR3 DNA is TGTGCCAGCAGACCTAGCGACGGATTTAATGAAAAACTGTTTTTT.

This chain links TRBV7-6 with TRBJ1-1, with D hard to call. The V gene lost 5 bases and the J gene lost 2 bases, with 12 bases spanning the gap. CDR3 length: 14 residues. The germline CDR1 and CDR2 sequences are SGHVS and FNYEAQ. CDR3 sequence (DNA): TGTGCCAGCAGCGGATACGAGGGAAACACTGAAGCTTTCTTT. Residues: CASSGYEGNTEAFF.

This clone occurred once. Here the CDR3 DNA reads TGCGCCAGCAGCCAAGATGTGACAGACCCCTACGAGCAGTACTTC. As protein: CASSQDVTDPYEQYF. The V call is TRBV4-1, the J call TRBJ2-7; a possible D gene is TRBD1 (5 bases). The CDR3 is made up of 15 amino acids. Trimming removed 0 bases from V and 2 bases from J, with 11 bases in between. Germline V gene sequence: CDR1 MGHRA, CDR2 YSYEKL.

This clone turned up a few times. At one of its ends the junction is not consistent with the germline gene, which may arise from a read error. The chain employs TRBV7-8 and TRBJ2-1, with D possibly being TRBD2 (5 bases). The CDR3 has 13 residues. Germline values: CDR1 SGHVS, CDR2 FQNEAQ. The CDR3 nucleotides are TGTGCCAGCAGCTCTAAGCTTCGGAACCACGGGGTCTTC. Translating gives CASSSKLRNHGVF.

This clone appeared a few times. The chain recombines TRBV30 with TRBJ2-5; TRBD2 matches at 7 bases. Germline values: CDR1 GTSNPN, CDR2 SVGIG (reference sequence). This CDR3 spans 14 amino acids. J lost 5 bases, V lost 3 bases, and 9 bases had no gene match. This CDR3 reads CAWRGGPGRETQYF. CDR3 sequence (DNA): TGTGCCTGGAGGGGGGGACCCGGGAGGGAGACCCAGTACTTC.

The V gene is TRBV6-5, the J gene TRBJ1-1; D is perhaps TRBD1 (5 bases). CDR1 and CDR2 from the germline V gene are MNHEY and SVGAGI. CDR3 length equals 13 residues. Trimming removed 2 bases at V and 6 bases at J, with 10 bases between. The CDR3 spells CASSYLGHAEAFF. CDR3 nucleotides: TGTGCCAGCAGTTACCTGGGGCATGCTGAAGCTTTCTTT.

The gene calls are TRBV27 and TRBJ1-2; D is possibly TRBD1 (5 bases). Germline-derived CDR1 and CDR2 are MNHEY and SMNVEV (reference sequence). The CDR3 length is 13 residues. Trimming cost V 2 bases and J 6 bases, with 10 bases left between them. The CDR3 protein is CASSLIGGDGYTF. The CDR3 region has the DNA TGTGCCAGCAGTTTAATTGGGGGGGATGGCTACACCTTC.

Concerning this clone itself: Sequence at one end of the junction differs from germline and may be a read error. The chain joins TRBV7-7 to TRBJ2-2, with 14 bases identical to TRBD2. Germline CDR1 and CDR2: SSHAT and FNYEAQ (reference sequence). This CDR3 is 18 amino acids long. CDR3 sequence (DNA): TGTGCTAGCAGCTTAGGGACTAGCGGGAGTACGGCCTCCGGGGAGCTGTTTTTT. The encoded protein is CASSLGTSGSTASGELFF.

This clone has only a few counts. V gene TRBV2 combines with J gene TRBJ1-3; perhaps TRBD1 as D (6 bases). CDR3 length equals 15 residues. Germline values: CDR1 SNHLY, CDR2 FYNNEI. Trimming took off 3 bases at V and 5 bases at J, with 14 bases between the two ends. CDR3 nucleotide sequence: TGTGCCAGCAGTGATTATGGAGACAGGCGAAACACCATATATTTT. Amino acids: CASSDYGDRRNTIYF.

The CDR3 reads CASSMLAGGRETQYF. As DNA, the CDR3 is TGTGCCAGCAGCATGCTAGCGGGCGGGAGGGAGACCCAGTACTTC. The V gene is TRBV9, the J gene TRBJ2-5, with 8 bases lining up with TRBD2. The CDR3 sequence is 15 residues long. Germline trimming cut 4 bases from V and 5 bases from J; bases unmatched to any gene: 10. Germline values: CDR1 SGDLS, CDR2 YYNGEE.

This chain joins TRBV6-1 and TRBJ1-5, with D possibly matching TRBD1 (5 bases). This CDR3 spans 13 amino acids. V was pared by 6 bases and J by 8 bases, with 14 bases between. Germline assignment: CDR1 MNHNS and CDR2 SASEGT. CDR3 in amino acids: CASSSRALEPQHF. DNA for the CDR3: TGTGCCAGCAGCAGCAGGGCCCTGGAGCCCCAGCATTTT.

In its sample, this clone was seen a few times. This rearrangement joins TRBV6-5 to TRBJ1-4; 9 nucleotides line up with TRBD1. The CDR3 extends over 13 amino acids. V lost 5 bases and J lost 8; bases outside the gene matches: 3. CDR1 and CDR2 (germline): MNHEY, SVGAGI. The CDR3 DNA sequence: TGTGCCAGCAGTCGGACAGGGGACGAAAAACTGTTTTTT. Translating it yields CASSRTGDEKLFF.

The table lists this clone with a count of one. The gene calls are TRBV7-3 and TRBJ1-1; D is possibly TRBD1 (6 bases). The ends were cut back, 2 bases at V and 5 bases at J, with 12 bases in the middle. The CDR3 has 14 residues. Looked up from germline, CDR1 is SGHTA and CDR2 is FQGTGA. The CDR3 DNA reads TGTGCCAGCAGCTTATTGGGCAGGGGTACTGAAGCTTTCTTT. Protein product: CASSLLGRGTEAFF.

The chain uses TRBV7-3 and TRBJ2-3; 11 bases are a match to TRBD2. In germline, CDR1 is SGHTA, CDR2 FQGTGA. The J segment lost 3 bases and the V segment lost 0 bases, leaving 5 bases of the junction unmatched. The CDR3 spans 17 residues. Written as DNA, the CDR3 is TGTGCCAGCAGCTTAACGGCTAGCGGGGGGAGGACAGATACGCAGTATTTT. The encoded protein is CASSLTASGGRTDTQYF.

A single count supports this clone. The J gene is TRBJ1-1, the V gene TRBV29-1, with a possible D match to TRBD1 (6 bases). The V end lost 6 bases, the J end lost 0 bases, and 14 bases lay between the germline ends. Per germline, CDR1 SQVTM and CDR2 ANQGSEA. The CDR3 runs 14 residues. The CDR3, as DNA: TGCAGCGTCCATGGAGGGGGGGTGAACACTGAAGCTTTCTTT. Amino acids: CSVHGGGVNTEAFF.

J is TRBJ1-1 and V is TRBV2; D is perhaps TRBD1 (6 bases). CDR3 length: 13 residues. Germline loops: CDR1 SNHLY, CDR2 FYNNEI. V was clipped by 9 bases and J by 0 bases, with 11 bases between them. Written as DNA, the CDR3 is TGTGCCAGGACCTACAGGGTGAACACTGAAGCTTTCTTT. Protein product: CARTYRVNTEAFF.

This clone was picked up a small number of times. The gene calls are TRBV27 and TRBJ1-4; D call uncertain. The CDR3 sequence is 13 residues long. V shed 10 bases and J shed 13 bases, with 22 bases lying between them. The germline V gene encodes CDR1 MNHEY and CDR2 SMNVEV (reference sequence). The CDR3 DNA follows: TGTGCCACTCAAAATTCAGCCGGCGGCCCACTGTTTTTT. This codes for CATQNSAGGPLFF.

The rearrangement links TRBV5-4 to TRBJ2-7; TRBD2 matches 8 bases. CDR1 is SGHNT, CDR2 YYREEE, per germline (reference sequence). This CDR3 is built from 14 residues. The ends lost 4 bases at V and 4 bases at J; junction bases unmatched: 7. The CDR3 here is CASSKGLGSYEQYF. In nucleotides, the CDR3 is TGTGCCAGCAGCAAGGGACTAGGATCATACGAGCAGTACTTC.

CDR3: CASGRTGSTGELFF. CDR3 DNA: TGTGCCAGCGGTAGGACAGGGAGCACCGGGGAGCTGTTTTTT. This chain connects TRBV28 to TRBJ2-2; 8 bases align to TRBD1. The germline CDR1 and CDR2 sequences are MDHEN and SYDVKM. The V segment lost 8 bases and the J segment 4 bases; nucleotides outside the gene matches: 6. CDR3 length equals 14 residues. Together with reference TRBV28 and TRBJ2-2, the CDR3 gives the full variable domain: DVKVTQSSRYLVKRTGEKVFLECVQDMDHENMFWYRQDPGLGLRLIYFSYDVKMKEKGDIPEGYSVSREKKERFSLILESASTNQTSMYLCASGRTGSTGELFFGEGSRLTVL.

The genes are TRBV7-2 and TRBJ2-7, with 8 nucleotides matching TRBD2. Germline V gene sequence: CDR1 SGHTA, CDR2 FQGNSA. J gave up 5 bases and V 6 bases, and 9 bases lay outside the gene matches. This CDR3 region has 14 residues. CDR3 protein: CASRKERGFDEQYF. CDR3 DNA: TGTGCCAGCAGAAAAGAGCGGGGGTTCGACGAGCAGTACTTC.

This clone was found once. The CDR3 nucleotides are TGTGCCAGCAGTGACCAGGTCGAGGCAGGTGGGGGGAATCAGCCCCAGCATTTT. It specifies CASSDQVEAGGGNQPQHF. The chain uses TRBV6-1 and TRBJ1-5; tentatively, D is TRBD1 (5 bases). Germline CDR1 reads MNHNS; CDR2 reads SASEGT. This CDR3 has 18 amino acids. V lost 3 bases and J lost 4, with 22 bases in between.

This clone has just one count. The chain carries TRBV5-6 and TRBJ2-7; D gene ambiguous. CDR3 size: 14 residues. V was pared by 3 bases and J by 5 bases, with 15 bases between. Germline assignment: CDR1 SGHDT and CDR2 YYEEEE. The DNA of the CDR3 is TGTGCCAGCAGCTCAACTTTAGGAGTCGACGAGCAGTACTTC. Encoded protein: CASSSTLGVDEQYF.

The gene calls are TRBV28 and TRBJ1-4; no clear D. Germline V gives CDR1 MDHEN, CDR2 SYDVKM. The CDR3 has 15 amino acids. V was shortened by 5 bases and J by 5 bases, with 15 bases between the two germline ends. This CDR3 reads CASSGLGGLNEKLFF. For the CDR3, the DNA is TGTGCCAGCAGTGGTTTAGGAGGTTTAAATGAAAAACTGTTTTTT.

V and J are TRBV10-3 and TRBJ1-1; 8 bases are shared with TRBD1. Germline V gene lookup returns CDR1 ENHRY and CDR2 SYGVKD. The CDR3 has 15 amino acids. The V gene end was trimmed by 4 bases and the J gene end by 6 bases; junction bases not matched to a gene: 10. The CDR3 sequence is CAISVQGARSSEAFF. In nucleotides, the CDR3 is TGTGCCATCAGTGTTCAGGGGGCAAGAAGCTCTGAAGCTTTCTTT.

This clone was found a few times. V is TRBV15 and J is TRBJ2-3; TRBD2 matches 7 bases. Trimming took 0 bases from V and 1 from J; bases not matched to a gene: 4. The CDR3 runs to 16 residues. Germline assignment: CDR1 LNHNV and CDR2 YYDKDF (reference sequence). CDR3 bases: TGTGCCACCAGCAGAGATCCTGGGGGGGGCACAGATACGCAGTATTTT. This codes for CATSRDPGGGTDTQYF.

This clone was detected only a few times. Here the CDR3 reads CSVAGQGDQPQHF. Here the CDR3 DNA reads TGCAGCGTTGCAGGGCAGGGGGATCAGCCCCAGCATTTT. The J gene is TRBJ1-5, the V gene TRBV29-1; 7 bases line up with TRBD1. J gave up 5 bases and V 4 bases, and 5 bases lay outside the gene matches. The CDR3 runs to 13 residues. Looked up from germline, CDR1 is SQVTM and CDR2 is ANQGSEA.